Listed here is a single T cell receptor beta chain. Its antigen is not identified. CDR1 SGHNT and CDR2 YENEEA come from the germline V gene. V gave up 1 base and J gave up 6 bases; unmatched junction bases: 10. This CDR3 contains 17 residues. Per-sample PBMC isolation yielded at least 6.5 million cells. Per sample, no less than 5 micrograms of total RNA were extracted. Sample-barcoded 5' priming and a J-beta primer mix drove a second PCR of roughly 6 to 12 cycles. One entry per CDR3 protein, called by TCRdb with MiXCR from the 5' RACE reads. The sample contains around 580,000 distinct CDR3 sequences, 47% of which appear only once. The data stem from a study of blood T cells in healthy people across ages. Overall study results and limits: Naive T cell percentage by flow cytometry tracked strongly with beta diversity.

Sequencing was performed on blood. The rearrangement links TRBV11-3 to TRBJ2-1; 9 nucleotides match TRBD1. This sequence originates from an elderly man in good health. The CDR3 protein is CASSLGSGTGSPNEQFF. CDR3 DNA: TGTGCCAGCAGCTTAGGTTCCGGGACAGGGTCCCCCAATGAGCAGTTCTTC.